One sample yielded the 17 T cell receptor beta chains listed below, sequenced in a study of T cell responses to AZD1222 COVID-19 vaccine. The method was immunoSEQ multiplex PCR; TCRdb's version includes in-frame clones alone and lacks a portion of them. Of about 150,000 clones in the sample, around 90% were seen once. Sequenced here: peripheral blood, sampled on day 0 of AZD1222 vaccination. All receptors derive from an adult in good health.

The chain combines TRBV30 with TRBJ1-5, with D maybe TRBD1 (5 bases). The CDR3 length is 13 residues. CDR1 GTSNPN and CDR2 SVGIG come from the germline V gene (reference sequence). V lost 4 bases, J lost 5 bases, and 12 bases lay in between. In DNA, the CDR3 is TGTGCCTGGAACCCGGGGCCCGATCAGCCCCAGCATTTT. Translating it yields CAWNPGPDQPQHF.

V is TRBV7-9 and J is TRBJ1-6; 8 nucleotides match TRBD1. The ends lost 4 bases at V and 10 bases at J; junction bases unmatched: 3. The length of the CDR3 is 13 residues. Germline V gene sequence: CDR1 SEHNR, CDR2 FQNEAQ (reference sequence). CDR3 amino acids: CASSSGGLSPLHF. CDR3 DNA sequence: TGTGCCAGCAGCTCAGGGGGCCTGTCACCCCTCCACTTT.

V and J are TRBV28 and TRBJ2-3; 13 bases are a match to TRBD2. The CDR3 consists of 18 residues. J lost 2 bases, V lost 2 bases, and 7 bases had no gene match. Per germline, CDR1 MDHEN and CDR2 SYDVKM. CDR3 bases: TGTGCCAGCAGTTTACTTGGACTAGCGGGAGCTCTCACAGATACGCAGTATTTT. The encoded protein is CASSLLGLAGALTDTQYF.

The CDR3 coding sequence is TGTGCCAGCAGTCAATTACGACTAGCGGGAGAACCCGGGGAGCTGTTTTTT. Translation: CASSQLRLAGEPGELFF. The chain carries TRBV28 and TRBJ2-2; 12 bases line up with TRBD2. J lost 6 bases, V lost 5 bases, and 10 bases had no gene match. The CDR3 runs 17 residues. Germline CDR1 is MDHEN and CDR2 is SYDVKM.

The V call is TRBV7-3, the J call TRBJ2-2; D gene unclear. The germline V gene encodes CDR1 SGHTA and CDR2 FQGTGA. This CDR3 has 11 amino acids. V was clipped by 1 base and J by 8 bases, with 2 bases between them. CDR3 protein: CASSLNGELFF. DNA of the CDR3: TGTGCCAGCAGCTTAAATGGGGAGCTGTTTTTT.

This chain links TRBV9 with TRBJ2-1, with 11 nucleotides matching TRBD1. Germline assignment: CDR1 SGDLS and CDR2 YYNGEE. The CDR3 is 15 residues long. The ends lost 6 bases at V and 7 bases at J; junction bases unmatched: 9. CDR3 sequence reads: CASKPAGTGGNEQFF. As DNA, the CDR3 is TGTGCCAGCAAACCGGCCGGGACAGGGGGGAATGAGCAGTTCTTC.

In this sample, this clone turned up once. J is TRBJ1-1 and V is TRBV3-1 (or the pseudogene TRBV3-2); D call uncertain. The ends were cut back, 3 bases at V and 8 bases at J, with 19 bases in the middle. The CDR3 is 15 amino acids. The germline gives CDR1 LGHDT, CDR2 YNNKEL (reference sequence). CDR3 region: CASSHPRGGFEEAFF. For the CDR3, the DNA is TGTGCCAGCAGCCACCCCCGGGGAGGGTTTGAGGAAGCTTTCTTT.

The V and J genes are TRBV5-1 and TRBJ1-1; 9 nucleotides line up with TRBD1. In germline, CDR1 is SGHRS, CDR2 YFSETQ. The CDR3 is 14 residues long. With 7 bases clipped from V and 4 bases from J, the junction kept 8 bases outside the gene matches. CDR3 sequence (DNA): TGCGCCAGCTCTCCGGACAGGGGCCTCACTGAAGCTTTCTTT. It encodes CASSPDRGLTEAFF.

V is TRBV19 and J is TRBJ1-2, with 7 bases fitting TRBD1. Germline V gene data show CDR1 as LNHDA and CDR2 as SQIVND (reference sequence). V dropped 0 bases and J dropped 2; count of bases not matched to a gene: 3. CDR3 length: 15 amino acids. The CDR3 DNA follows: TGTGCCAGTAGTATAGACCGGGACAGAAACTATGGCTACACCTTC. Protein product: CASSIDRDRNYGYTF.

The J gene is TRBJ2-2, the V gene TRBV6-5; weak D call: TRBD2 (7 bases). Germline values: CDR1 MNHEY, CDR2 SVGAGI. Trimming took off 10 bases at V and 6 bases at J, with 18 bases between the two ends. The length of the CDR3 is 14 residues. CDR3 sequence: CATRGLKVSGELFF. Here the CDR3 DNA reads TGTGCCACCAGGGGACTAAAAGTTTCCGGGGAGCTGTTTTTT.

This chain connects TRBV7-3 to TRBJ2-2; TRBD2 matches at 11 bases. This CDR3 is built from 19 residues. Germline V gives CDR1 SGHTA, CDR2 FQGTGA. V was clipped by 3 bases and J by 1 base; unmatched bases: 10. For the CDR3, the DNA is TGTGCCAGCAGCTTTCACGTAGCGGGAGGGCGAAAGAACACCGGGGAGCTGTTTTTT. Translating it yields CASSFHVAGGRKNTGELFF. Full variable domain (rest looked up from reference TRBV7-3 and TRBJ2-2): GAGVSQTPSNKVTEKGKYVELRCDPISGHTALYWYRQSLGQGPEFLIYFQGTGAADDSGLPNDRFFAVRPEGSVSTLKIQRTERGDSAVYLCASSFHVAGGRKNTGELFFGEGSRLTVL.

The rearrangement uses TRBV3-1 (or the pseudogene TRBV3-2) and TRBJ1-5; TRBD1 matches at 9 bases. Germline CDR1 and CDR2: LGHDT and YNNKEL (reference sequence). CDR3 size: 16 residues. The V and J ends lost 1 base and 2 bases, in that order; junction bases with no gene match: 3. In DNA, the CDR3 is TGTGCCAGCAGCCAAGGGGACAGGGCTGGCAATCAGCCCCAGCATTTT. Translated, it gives CASSQGDRAGNQPQHF.

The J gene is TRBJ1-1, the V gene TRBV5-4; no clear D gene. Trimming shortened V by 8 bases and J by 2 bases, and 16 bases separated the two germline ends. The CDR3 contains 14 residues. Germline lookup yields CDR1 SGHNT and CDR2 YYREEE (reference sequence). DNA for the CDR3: TGTGCCAGTAGACGAAGCCAGGTAAACACTGAAGCTTTCTTT. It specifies CASRRSQVNTEAFF.

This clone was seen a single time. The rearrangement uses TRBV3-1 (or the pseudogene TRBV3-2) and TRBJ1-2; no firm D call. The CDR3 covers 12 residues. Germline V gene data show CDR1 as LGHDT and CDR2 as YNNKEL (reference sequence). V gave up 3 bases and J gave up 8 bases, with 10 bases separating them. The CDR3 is CASSHPGVGYTF. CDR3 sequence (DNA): TGTGCCAGCAGCCATCCAGGCGTCGGCTACACCTTC.

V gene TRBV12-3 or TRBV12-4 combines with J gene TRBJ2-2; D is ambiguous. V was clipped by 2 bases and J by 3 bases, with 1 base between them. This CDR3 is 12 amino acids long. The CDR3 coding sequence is TGTGCCAGCAGTTTACACACCGGGGAGCTGTTTTTT. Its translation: CASSLHTGELFF.

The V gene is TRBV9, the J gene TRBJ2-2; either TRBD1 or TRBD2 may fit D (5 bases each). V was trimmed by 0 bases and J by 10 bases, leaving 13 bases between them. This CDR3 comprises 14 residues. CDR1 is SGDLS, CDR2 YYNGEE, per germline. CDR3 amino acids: CASSVVGAGVELFF. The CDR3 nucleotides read TGTGCCAGCAGCGTAGTTGGGGCCGGGGTGGAGCTGTTTTTT. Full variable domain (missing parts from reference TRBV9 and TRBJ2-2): DSGVTQTPKHLITATGQRVTLRCSPRSGDLSVYWYQQSLDQGLQFLIQYYNGEERAKGNILERFSAQQFPDLHSELNLSSLELGDSALYFCASSVVGAGVELFFGEGSRLTVL.

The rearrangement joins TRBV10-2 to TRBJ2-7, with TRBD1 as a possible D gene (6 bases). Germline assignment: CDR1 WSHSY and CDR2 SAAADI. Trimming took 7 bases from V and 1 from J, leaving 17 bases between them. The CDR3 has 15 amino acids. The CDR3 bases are TGCGCCAGCATTTTCGACAGGACCTCATCCTACGAGCAGTACTTC. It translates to CASIFDRTSSYEQYF.